This entry concerns a single T cell receptor beta chain. This clone's antigen is unknown. Base qualities are not at hand, and no much larger clone is one base apart. The data are from a study of CD8 T cell repertoires and HIV-1 epitope variants (dated by TCRdb to about 2020). Background for the entire study: Twenty-five peptides representing autologous and known Gag and Nef epitope variants were each used to stimulate T cells in separate culture wells. The control conditions were a CMV, EBV and flu peptide pool, the Ebola AY9 epitope as a negative control, and a well with no peptide. The epitopes tested were three Gag epitope families plus Nef HW9 and YT9. T cells were enriched using the EasySep Human T Cell Enrichment Kit and then co-cultured with an equal number of autologous T cell-negative cells acting as antigen-presenting cells. Cultures ran for about eleven days in IMDM with gentamicin, with half-media changes on days 3 and 7 adding IL-2, IL-7 and IL-15. An aliquot of 1M T cells was saved as an uncultured baseline condition, separate from the approximately 87 T cell cultures. A total of some 84 T cell cultures were run, with each culture condition done in triplicate except for one peptide, which was done in duplicate.

The immunoSEQ platform was used to sequence TCR beta CDR3 regions at survey depth. The QIAamp DNA micro kit was used to extract genomic DNA from every cultured and uncultured CD8+ T cell population. The authors processed their data as follows. Samples with under 5,000 productive reads were excluded, and this exclusion removed about 6% of the roughly 75 HIV peptide-stimulated cultures. A MANAFEST web app trimmed sequences to CDR3 and removed nonproductive sequences, CDR3s under 5 amino acids, and those not starting C or ending F/W. Clonotypes were classified as antigen-specific only if expansion was observed in at least 2 of 3 replicates versus the no-peptide control at FDR 0.01, only within one epitope family. Specific clonotypes also needed at least fivefold higher frequency than in wells stimulated with peptides from other epitope families. TCRdb's version of the immuneACCESS table is confined to in-frame rearrangements and falls short of the full clone set. An unresolved V gene accounts for under half of the shortfall where checked; the remainder is of unknown origin. That table gives V, J and clone size, and the DNA gave D and trimming. The sample yields about 1,100 clones; 71% were counted once. The ten largest clones capture just under 45% of the sample.

The paper as a whole reports these results and caveats: Five or six clonotypes recognized the Nef KF9 family and one the HW9 family, with no responses to the TAALDMSHF plasma variant. The study identified roughly 9 antigen-specific TCR beta clonotypes, more than five of which appeared to be cross-reactive for autologous or known escape epitope variants. The assay identified only TCR beta chains and indicated proliferation in response to antigen, without indicating T cell function or cytokine profile.

Taken from cysteine to phenylalanine, the CDR3 has 14 residues. Here the CDR3 DNA is all that survives: 42 bases in frame from base 1. Ends trimmed: V by 5 bases, J by 5 bases; bases unmatched to a gene: 8. The germline V gene encodes CDR1 SGDLS and CDR2 YYNGEE. The EasySep Human CD8+ T Cell Enrichment Kit was used on day 10 to isolate CD8+ T cells from every culture. In this chain, TRBV9 is recombined with TRBJ2-7, with 9 bases aligning to TRBD2. The clonotype was recovered from a male donor with HIV. Sequencing was performed on cultured CD8+ T cells derived from PBMCs. The CDR3 here reads CASSGGGGADEQYF. The DNA reads TGTGCCAGCAGTGGTGGCGGGGGGGCTGACGAGCAGTACTTC.